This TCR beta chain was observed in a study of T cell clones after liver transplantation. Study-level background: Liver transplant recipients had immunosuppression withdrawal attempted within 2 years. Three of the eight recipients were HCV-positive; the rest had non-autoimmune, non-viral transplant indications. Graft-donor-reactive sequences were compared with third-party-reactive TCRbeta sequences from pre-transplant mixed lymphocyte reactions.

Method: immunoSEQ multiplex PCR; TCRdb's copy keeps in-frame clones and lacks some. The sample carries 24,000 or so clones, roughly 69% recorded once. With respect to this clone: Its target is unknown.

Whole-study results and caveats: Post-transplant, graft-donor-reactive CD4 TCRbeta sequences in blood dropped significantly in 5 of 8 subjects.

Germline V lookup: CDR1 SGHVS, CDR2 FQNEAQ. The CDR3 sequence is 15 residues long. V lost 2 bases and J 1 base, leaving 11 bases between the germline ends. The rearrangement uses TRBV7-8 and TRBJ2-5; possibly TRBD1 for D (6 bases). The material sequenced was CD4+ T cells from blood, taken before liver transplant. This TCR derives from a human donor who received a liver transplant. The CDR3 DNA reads TGTGCCAGCAGCTTATCAGGGGCCCCCCAAGAGACCCAGTACTTC. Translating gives CASSLSGAPQETQYF.